One and the same sample provided the 31 T cell receptor beta chains below, sequenced in a study. TCRdb re-analysed the 5' RACE reads in MiXCR, keeping a single row per CDR3 protein. Among several thousand distinct CDR3 sequences listed, about a third were seen once. The sample comprised tumor-infiltrating memory CD4+ T cells sorted from the breast tumor. Subset in this sample: memory CD4+ T cells, CD4+CD45RO+CD25-. Every receptor here comes from a female donor with breast cancer.

This sequence joins TRBV12-3 or TRBV12-4 and TRBJ2-5, with 11 bases lining up with TRBD2. With V trimmed by 5 bases and J by 3 bases, 2 bases remained unmatched. The CDR3 spans 14 residues. CDR3: CASSGTSGEETQYF. CDR3 bases: TGTGCCAGCAGTGGGACTAGCGGAGAAGAGACCCAGTACTTC.

The rearrangement links TRBV9 to TRBJ2-6; no clear D gene. CDR1 SGDLS and CDR2 YYNGEE come from the germline V gene. The ends were cut back, 0 bases at V and 0 bases at J, with 7 bases in the middle. The CDR3 length is 16 residues. DNA of the CDR3: TGTGCCAGCAGCGTAGCGGCTAACTCTGGGGCCAACGTCCTGACTTTC. The encoded protein is CASSVAANSGANVLTF.

V usage is TRBV7-2 and J usage is TRBJ1-2; the D gene is possibly TRBD1 (6 bases). This CDR3 has 16 amino acids. The V gene lost 5 bases and the J gene lost 4 bases, with 20 bases spanning the gap. CDR1 is SGHTA, CDR2 FQGNSA, per germline. CDR3 bases: TGTGCCAGCAGCCCCCGGACAGCTCAAAGGGCCTATGGCTACACCTTC. Its protein is CASSPRTAQRAYGYTF.

In the case of this clonotype: The missing conserved phenylalanine or tryptophan at the end of this CDR3 makes a read error likely. The chain recombines TRBV7-2 with TRBJ2-5, with a tentative D call TRBD1 (6 bases). Germline CDR1 reads SGHTA; CDR2 reads FQGNSA. This CDR3 has 13 amino acids. The CDR3 protein is CASSGQRQETQYL. The DNA for the CDR3 is TGTGCTTCGTCAGGACAGAGACAAGAGACCCAGTACCTC.

At least ten counts were recorded for this clonotype. J is TRBJ2-5 and V is TRBV20-1, with D possibly being TRBD1 (6 bases). The V gene's germline CDR1 is DFQATT and CDR2 SNEGSKA (reference sequence). This CDR3 is 10 amino acids long. V shed 8 bases and J shed 5 bases, with 9 bases lying between them. The CDR3 DNA reads as TGCAGTTCCCAGGGGGAGACCCAGTACTTC. Translation: CSSQGETQYF.

This clonotype came up many times. The chain links TRBV7-9 to TRBJ2-7; the match to TRBD2 covers 12 bases. This CDR3 comprises 16 residues. Germline V gene lookup returns CDR1 SEHNR and CDR2 FQNEAQ (reference sequence). V was clipped by 5 bases and J by 1 base; unmatched bases: 6. CDR3: CASSAPGLAGSYEQYF. In DNA, the CDR3 is TGTGCCAGCAGCGCCCCGGGACTAGCGGGTTCCTACGAGCAGTACTTC.

This clonotype rates as medium-sized (0.01 to 0.1%). The J gene is TRBJ1-2, the V gene TRBV4-1; D unclear. The CDR3 is made up of 15 amino acids. Germline assignment: CDR1 MGHRA and CDR2 YSYEKL. Trimming left V 0 bases short and J 3 bases short, with 11 bases between. The CDR3 DNA sequence: TGCGCCAGCAGCCAAGAAGCGCAGGCCCACTATGGCTACACCTTC. Translation gives CASSQEAQAHYGYTF.

Concerning this clonotype itself: Germline is not matched at one junction end, which may reflect a read error. The chain couples TRBV5-1 to TRBJ1-1; 7 nucleotides match TRBD1. The CDR3 is 14 amino acids. From germline, CDR1 is SGHRS and CDR2 YFSETQ. CDR3: CANSLGQRLTEAFF. CDR3 bases: TGCGCCAACAGCTTGGGACAGAGGCTCACTGAAGCTTTCTTT.

The chain couples TRBV5-5 to TRBJ2-1; D remains ambiguous. Trimming removed 0 bases at V and 0 bases at J, with 10 bases between. Germline V gene data show CDR1 as SGHKS and CDR2 as YYEKEE (reference sequence). This CDR3 region has 16 residues. The chain's CDR3 is CASSLGPASSYNEQFF. As DNA, the CDR3 is TGTGCCAGCAGCTTGGGTCCGGCCAGCTCCTACAATGAGCAGTTCTTC.

A word on this clonotype: Sequence at one end of the junction differs from germline and may be a read error. The chain recombines TRBV9 with TRBJ2-3; D is possibly TRBD1 (6 bases). Germline CDR1 reads SGDLS; CDR2 reads YYNGEE. CDR3 length: 15 amino acids. The CDR3, as DNA: TGTGCCAGCAGCGCCCTGAGGGGCAAGACAGGTACGCAGTATTTT. This sequence encodes CASSALRGKTGTQYF.

Of note for this clonotype: This clone may be a read error of a much larger clone one base away. The V and J genes are TRBV7-8 and TRBJ2-7; TRBD1 might be the D (5 bases). The CDR3 sequence is 16 residues long. Germline V gene data show CDR1 as SGHVS and CDR2 as FQNEAQ. CDR3 coding DNA: TGTGCCAGCAGCACCCGGCTGGGCAGGGTTCCCTACGTGCAGTACTTC. It yields the protein CASSTRLGRVPYVQYF.

This chain uses TRBV5-1 with TRBJ2-3, with no clear D. V lost 0 bases to trimming and J lost 3 bases, with 8 bases between them. Germline V gene sequence: CDR1 SGHRS, CDR2 YFSETQ. The CDR3 is made up of 14 amino acids. Here the CDR3 DNA reads TGCGCCAGCAGCTTGGCCGATTGGACAGATACGCAGTATTTT. Protein product: CASSLADWTDTQYF.

This clonotype was seen ten or more times. A much larger clone lies a single base off, so this may be a read error. V gene TRBV10-3 combines with J gene TRBJ2-5; D is undetermined. CDR3 size: 13 residues. Trimming removed 3 bases at V and 0 bases at J, with 5 bases between. Germline loops: CDR1 ENHRY, CDR2 SYGVKD. The CDR3 here is CAISDADQETQYF. CDR3 sequence (DNA): TGTGCCATCAGTGACGCCGACCAAGAGACCCAGTACTTC.

Note on this clonotype: This CDR3 fails to terminate in the conserved phenylalanine or tryptophan, so it likely reflects a read error. Because the CDR3's place on the DNA is in doubt, the DNA is left out and the CDR3 is given as listed by TCRdb. This rearrangement joins TRBV5-1 to TRBJ2-5; the table's D call, TRBD2, was not checked against the DNA. CDR1 SGHRS and CDR2 YFSETQ come from the germline V gene. The CDR3 extends over 14 residues, inclusive of both ends. CDR3 sequence: CASSLLAMKETRYS.

Many counts were recorded for this clonotype. The chain joins TRBV11-2 to TRBJ2-5; D possibly matches TRBD1 or TRBD2 (5 bases each). Trimming shortened V by 6 bases and J by 7 bases, and 18 bases separated the two germline ends. Germline assignment: CDR1 SGHAT and CDR2 FQNNGV. CDR3 size: 14 residues. CDR3 residues: CASRSTRGSMTQYF. The CDR3, as DNA: TGTGCCAGCAGATCAACGAGGGGATCCATGACCCAGTACTTC. Using reference TRBV11-2 and TRBJ2-5 for the parts outside the CDR3, the full variable domain is EAGVAQSPRYKIIEKRQSVAFWCNPISGHATLYWYQQILGQGPKLLIQFQNNGVVDDSQLPKDRFSAERLKGVDSTLKIQPAKLEDSAVYLCASRSTRGSMTQYFGPGTRLLVL.

The chain combines TRBV12-3 or TRBV12-4 with TRBJ1-1; D is unresolved. The CDR3 is 16 amino acids. V was trimmed by 1 base and J by 1 base, leaving 13 bases between them. CDR3 DNA: TGTGCCAGCAGTTTAGACTATCGGACCGCGAACACTGAAGCTTTCTTT. This encodes CASSLDYRTANTEAFF.

This clonotype appeared many times. The V call is TRBV4-1, the J call TRBJ2-7, with 9 bases that match TRBD2. Germline assignment: CDR1 MGHRA and CDR2 YSYEKL. Unmatched junction bases numbered 4, after V lost 1 base and J lost 0 bases. The CDR3 loop spans 16 amino acids. The CDR3 nucleotides read TGCGCCAGCAGCCAAGGTGGTAGCGGGAGCTCCTACGAGCAGTACTTC. Residues: CASSQGGSGSSYEQYF.

In this sample, this clonotype is medium-sized. The chain is built from TRBV28 and TRBJ2-7; 9 positions agree with TRBD1. J lost 3 bases, V lost 3 bases, and 6 bases had no gene match. The CDR3 runs 15 residues. Germline V gene lookup returns CDR1 MDHEN and CDR2 SYDVKM. The DNA of the CDR3 is TGTGCCAGCAGTTTCCCGGGACAGGGAATCTACGAGCAGTACTTC. The encoded protein is CASSFPGQGIYEQYF.

The chain combines TRBV24-1 with TRBJ2-3; 13 nucleotides match TRBD2. Germline V gene sequence: CDR1 KGHDR, CDR2 SFDVKD. Germline trimming cut 4 bases from V and 0 bases from J; bases unmatched to any gene: 3. CDR3 length equals 17 residues. The CDR3 nucleotides are TGTGCCACCAGTGAACGGACTAGCGGGAGAAGCACAGATACGCAGTATTTT. This sequence encodes CATSERTSGRSTDTQYF.

This clonotype is medium-sized (0.01 to 0.1%). The rearrangement joins TRBV7-3 to TRBJ2-7, with TRBD1 as a possible D gene (6 bases). This CDR3 is 14 amino acids long. Germline CDR1 SGHTA, CDR2 FQGTGA. With 5 bases removed from V and 4 bases from J, the gap between germline ends came to 15 bases. The CDR3 is CASSPGQLLYEQYF. Written as DNA, the CDR3 is TGTGCCAGCAGCCCCGGACAGCTTCTGTACGAGCAGTACTTC.

The chain has TRBV20-1 and TRBJ1-2, with 8 bases identical to TRBD1. CDR1 and CDR2 (germline): DFQATT, SNEGSKA (reference sequence). This CDR3 region has 15 residues. Losses at the gene ends were 1 base for V and 3 bases for J; bases not matched to a gene: 7. CDR3 nucleotides: TGCAGTGCTAGAGTATCGACAGGGGAGGACTATGGCTACACCTTC. This gives the protein CSARVSTGEDYGYTF.

The sample holds one count of this clonotype. The chain uses TRBV7-9 and TRBJ2-7; D is undetermined. The CDR3 covers 13 residues. Germline V gene sequence: CDR1 SEHNR, CDR2 FQNEAQ (reference sequence). Trimming left V 5 bases short and J 1 base short, with 9 bases between. The CDR3 nucleotides are TGTGCCAGCAGCCCACCGGGTTCCTACGAGCAGTACTTC. Translating it yields CASSPPGSYEQYF.

This clonotype rates as medium-sized (0.01 to 0.1%). The V call is TRBV30, the J call TRBJ2-3, with 8 bases identical to TRBD2. With V trimmed by 2 bases and J by 2 bases, 12 bases remained unmatched. The CDR3 loop spans 17 amino acids. From germline, CDR1 is GTSNPN and CDR2 SVGIG (reference sequence). The CDR3 here is CAWSRPGLVSLTDTQYF. The CDR3 DNA sequence: TGTGCCTGGAGTCGACCGGGACTAGTTTCTCTCACAGATACGCAGTATTTT.

The chain links TRBV24-1 to TRBJ2-1, with D tentatively TRBD2 (6 bases). This CDR3 comprises 15 residues. The V end was cut by 4 bases, the J end by 4 bases, with 13 bases between. CDR1 is KGHDR, CDR2 SFDVKD, per germline. The CDR3 loop is CATSERGTVYNEQFF. Here the CDR3 DNA reads TGTGCCACCAGTGAGCGTGGGACTGTATACAATGAGCAGTTCTTC.

This clonotype was seen once. One base away lies a much larger clone, so this may be a sequencing read error. The chain links TRBV13 to TRBJ1-6; maybe TRBD1 (6 bases). CDR1 and CDR2 (germline): PRHDT, FYEKMQ (reference sequence). This CDR3 contains 16 residues. CDR3 bases: TGTGTCAGCAGCTTAAATCCCACAGGGCAGGATTCACCCCTCCACTTT. This gives the protein CVSSLNPTGQDSPLHF. Combining the CDR3 with reference TRBV13 and TRBJ1-6 gives the whole variable domain AAGVIQSPRHLIKEKRETATLKCYPIPRHDTVYWYQQGPGQDPQFLISFYEKMQSDKGSIPDRFSAQQFSDYHSELNMSSLELGDSALYFCVSSLNPTGQDSPLHFGNGTRLTVT.

With respect to this clonotype: A read error may be the cause here, since a much bigger clone is one base away. The chain carries TRBV4-1 and TRBJ2-1; no definite D call. The CDR3 consists of 15 residues. Germline CDR1 MGHRA, CDR2 YSYEKL. The CDR3 bases are TGCGCCAGCAGCCCCTGGCCCCGCTCCTACACTGAGCAGTTCTTC. It yields the protein CASSPWPRSYTEQFF.

This clonotype is medium-sized (0.01 to 0.1%). The DNA for the CDR3 is TGCAGCGTTGAAGATTCAGGTATCTCTCAGTTCTTC. Translation: CSVEDSGISQFF. V gene TRBV29-1 combines with J gene TRBJ2-1; the D is unclear. Trimming cost V 0 bases and J 13 bases, with 13 bases left between them. Germline V gene lookup returns CDR1 SQVTM and CDR2 ANQGSEA. The CDR3 is 12 amino acids.

This clonotype qualifies as medium-sized (0.01 to 0.1%). J is TRBJ2-2 and V is TRBV7-6, with 9 nucleotides matching TRBD1. The CDR3 totals 16 residues. V was clipped by 5 bases and J by 3 bases; unmatched bases: 7. Germline CDR1 is SGHVS and CDR2 is FNYEAQ. The CDR3 bases are TGTGCCAGCAGCCACACAGGGGGCTTGTACACCGGGGAGCTGTTTTTT. Translating gives CASSHTGGLYTGELFF.

By frequency in the sample, this clonotype is medium-sized. The chain carries TRBV7-2 and TRBJ2-2; D is undetermined. Trimming took off 2 bases at V and 3 bases at J, with 10 bases between the two ends. Germline V gene lookup returns CDR1 SGHTA and CDR2 FQGNSA. CDR3 length: 15 residues. The CDR3 DNA reads as TGTGCCAGCAGCTTATTACCGGATTACACCGGGGAGCTGTTTTTT. This sequence encodes CASSLLPDYTGELFF.

The sample holds a few counts of this clonotype. V usage is TRBV7-9 and J usage is TRBJ2-1; 10 bases are shared with TRBD2. Germline CDR1 SEHNR, CDR2 FQNEAQ (reference sequence). This CDR3 contains 16 residues. V lost 5 bases to trimming and J lost 7 bases; unmatched junction nucleotides: 11. CDR3 amino acids: CASSQEGLAESNEQFF. The CDR3 DNA follows: TGTGCCAGCAGCCAGGAAGGACTAGCGGAGTCAAATGAGCAGTTCTTC.

The CDR3 loop is CASSRLAGSYEQYF. In nucleotides, the CDR3 is TGTGCCAGCAGTAGACTAGCGGGATCCTACGAGCAGTACTTC. This chain connects TRBV6-5 to TRBJ2-7, with 11 positions matching TRBD2. The germline V gene encodes CDR1 MNHEY and CDR2 SVGAGI. CDR3 length: 14 residues. V dropped 5 bases and J dropped 1; count of bases not matched to a gene: 1.